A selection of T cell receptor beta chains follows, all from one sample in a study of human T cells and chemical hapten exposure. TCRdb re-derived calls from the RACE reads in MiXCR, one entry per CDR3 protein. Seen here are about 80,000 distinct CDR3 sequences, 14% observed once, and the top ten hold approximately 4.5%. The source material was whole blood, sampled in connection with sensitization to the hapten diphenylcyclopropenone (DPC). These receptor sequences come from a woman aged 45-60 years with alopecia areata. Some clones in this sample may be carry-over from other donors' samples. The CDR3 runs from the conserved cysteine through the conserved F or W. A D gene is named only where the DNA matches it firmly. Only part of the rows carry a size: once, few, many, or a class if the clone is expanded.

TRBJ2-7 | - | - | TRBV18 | CASSPDLYEQYF | TGTGCCAGCTCACCCGACCTCTACGAGCAGTACTTC
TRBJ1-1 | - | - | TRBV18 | CASSPSFSGNTEAFF | TGTGCCAGCTCACCAAGTTTCAGTGGGAACACTGAAGCTTTCTTT
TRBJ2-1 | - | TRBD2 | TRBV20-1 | CSARIAGGRDNEQFF | TGCAGTGCGAGAATAGCGGGAGGACGTGACAATGAGCAGTTCTTC
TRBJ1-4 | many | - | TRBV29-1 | CSAVDSREGEKLFF | TGCAGCGCCGTAGACTCCCGGGAGGGTGAAAAACTGTTTTTT
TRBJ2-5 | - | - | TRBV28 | CASSFSTVQETQYF | TGTGCCAGCAGTTTTTCGACAGTCCAAGAGACCCAGTACTTC
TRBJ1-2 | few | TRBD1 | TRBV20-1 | CSARAGQGIYGYTF | TGCAGTGCTAGAGCGGGACAGGGGATATATGGCTACACCTTC
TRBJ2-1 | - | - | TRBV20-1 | CSASPRGFYNEQFF | TGCAGTGCTAGCCCGCGTGGGTTCTACAATGAGCAGTTCTTC
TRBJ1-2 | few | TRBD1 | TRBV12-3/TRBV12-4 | CASRGTGEYGYTF | TGTGCCAGCAGAGGGACAGGGGAGTATGGCTACACCTTC
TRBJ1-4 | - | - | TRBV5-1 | CASSPWTATNEKLFF | TGCGCCAGCAGCCCGTGGACAGCAACTAATGAAAAACTGTTTTTT
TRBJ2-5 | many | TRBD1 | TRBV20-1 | CSATGQGRLAQYF | TGCAGTGCAACAGGACAGGGTCGTTTGGCCCAGTACTTC
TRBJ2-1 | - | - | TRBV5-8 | CASSLVYGDSFFYNEQFF | TGTGCCAGCAGCTTGGTATACGGGGATAGTTTCTTCTACAATGAGCAGTTCTTC
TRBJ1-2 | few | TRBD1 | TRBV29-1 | CSVARTGNYGYTF | TGCAGCGTTGCCCGGACAGGGAACTATGGCTACACCTTC
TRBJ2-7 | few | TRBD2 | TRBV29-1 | CSVEEGASGRISYEQYF | TGCAGCGTTGAAGAAGGGGCTAGCGGTAGGATATCCTACGAGCAGTACTTC
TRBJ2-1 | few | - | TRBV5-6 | CASSWPSSGEQFF | TGTGCCAGCAGCTGGCCGTCCTCGGGTGAGCAGTTCTTC
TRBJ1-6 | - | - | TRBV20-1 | CSLPGLAYNSPLHF | TGCAGTTTACCAGGGCTCGCCTATAATTCACCCCTCCACTTT
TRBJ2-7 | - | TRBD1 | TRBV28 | CASSFLGQGAYEQYF | TGTGCCAGCAGTTTCCTGGGACAGGGGGCCTACGAGCAGTACTTC
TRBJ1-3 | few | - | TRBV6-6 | CASSLGGGLNSGNTIYF | TGTGCCAGCAGTTTGGGAGGGGGGCTCAACTCTGGAAACACCATATATTTT
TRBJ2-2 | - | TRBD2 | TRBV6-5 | CASSWGLAGVSTGELFF | TGTGCCAGCAGTTGGGGACTAGCGGGAGTCAGTACCGGGGAGCTGTTTTTT
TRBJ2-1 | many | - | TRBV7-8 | CASSFALDSGEQFF | TGTGCCAGCAGCTTCGCGTTAGACTCGGGTGAGCAGTTCTTC
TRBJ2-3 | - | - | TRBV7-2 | CASSLDSGPTDTQYF | TGTGCCAGCAGCTTAGATAGCGGCCCCACAGATACGCAGTATTTT
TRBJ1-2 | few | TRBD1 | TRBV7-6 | CASSLANRGGGYTF | TGTGCCAGCAGCTTAGCGAACAGGGGAGGTGGCTACACCTTC
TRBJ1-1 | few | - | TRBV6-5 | CASSTELGTEAFF | TGTGCCAGCAGCACCGAGCTGGGGACTGAAGCTTTCTTT
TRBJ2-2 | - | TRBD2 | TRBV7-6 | CASSFRLAGDTGELFF | TGTGCCAGCAGCTTCCGACTAGCGGGAGACACCGGGGAGCTGTTTTTT
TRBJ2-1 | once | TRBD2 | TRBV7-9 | CASSLQGLAGYNEQFF | TGTGCCAGCAGCTTACAGGGACTAGCGGGATACAATGAGCAGTTCTTC
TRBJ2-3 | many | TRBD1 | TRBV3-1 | CASSQGTGWTDTQYF | TGTGCCAGCAGCCAAGGGACAGGGTGGACAGATACGCAGTATTTT
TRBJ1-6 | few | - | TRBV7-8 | CASSLSGRGAVLNSPLHF | TGTGCCAGCAGCTTGTCCGGGAGGGGGGCGGTTTTAAATTCACCCCTCCACTTT
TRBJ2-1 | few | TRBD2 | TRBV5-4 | CASSSRGTSGSNYNEQFF | TGTGCCAGCAGCAGTAGAGGGACTAGCGGGAGCAACTACAATGAGCAGTTCTTC
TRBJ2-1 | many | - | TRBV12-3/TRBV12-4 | CASSLGSLADEQFF | TGTGCCAGCAGTTTAGGGTCGCTAGCAGATGAGCAGTTCTTC
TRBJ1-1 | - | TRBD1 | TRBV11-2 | CASSFSGQIKNTEAFF | TGTGCCAGCAGCTTCTCGGGACAGATCAAGAACACTGAAGCTTTCTTT
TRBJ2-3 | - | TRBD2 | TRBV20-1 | CSAGTSGSSTDTQYF | TGCAGTGCAGGGACTAGCGGGTCGAGCACAGATACGCAGTATTTT
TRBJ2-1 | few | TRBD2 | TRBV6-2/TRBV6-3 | CASRKLAGDHNEQFF | TGTGCCAGCAGAAAACTAGCGGGAGATCACAATGAGCAGTTCTTC